This T cell receptor beta chain was sequenced during a study of blood T cells in healthy people across ages. Isolating PBMCs gave at least 6.5 million of these cells per sample. The sample holds many counts of this clonotype. Together with a sample-barcoded 5' primer, a J-beta primer mix was included in a second PCR lasting roughly 6 to 12 cycles. TCRdb re-derived calls from the 5' RACE reads in MiXCR, one entry per CDR3 protein. Here the sample spans fewer than 800,000 distinct CDR3 sequences, 32% being singletons. V shed 3 bases and J shed 5 bases, with 10 bases lying between them. Germline V gene data show CDR1 as GTSNPN and CDR2 as SVGIG (reference sequence). This CDR3 region has 12 residues.

The receptor was isolated from an elderly woman in good health. The chain uses TRBV30 and TRBJ1-2; D is undetermined. Sequencing input: blood. The CDR3 nucleotides read TGTGCCTGGAGCCCTGAGGGATATGGCTACACCTTC. Its protein product is CAWSPEGYGYTF.